A single sample gave rise to the 9 T cell receptor beta chains below, sequenced in a study of blood T cell repertoires in COVID-19. Profiled with immunoSEQ multiplex PCR; TCRdb holds only in-frame clones, not every one. The sample shows about 350,000 clones, 90% to 95% of them seen only once. The material sequenced was peripheral blood. The receptors stem from a woman between 18 and 29 years old who had recovered from COVID-19.

The chain joins TRBV9 to TRBJ2-2, with TRBD2 matching 13 bases. CDR1 and CDR2 (germline): SGDLS, YYNGEE. This CDR3 spans 19 amino acids. Trimming took 3 bases from V and 4 from J; bases not matched to a gene: 12. The CDR3 DNA follows: TGTGCCAGCAGCGGTCTTGGACTAGCGGGAGCTCTTGGCACCGGGGAGCTGTTTTTT. Translating gives CASSGLGLAGALGTGELFF.

The rearrangement joins TRBV6-1 to TRBJ2-5; no firm D call. V shed 0 bases and J shed 3 bases, with 8 bases lying between them. The CDR3 runs to 14 residues. Germline assignment: CDR1 MNHNS and CDR2 SASEGT. CDR3 protein: CASSEARHKETQYF. The CDR3 DNA reads as TGTGCCAGCAGTGAAGCGCGTCATAAAGAGACCCAGTACTTC.

The J gene is TRBJ2-1, the V gene TRBV11-3; D possibly corresponds to TRBD2 (6 bases). The CDR3 totals 14 residues. Germline V lookup: CDR1 SGHNT, CDR2 YENEEA. With 2 bases removed from V and 4 bases from J, the gap between germline ends came to 9 bases. The CDR3 here is CASSLRGTYNEQFF. In nucleotides, the CDR3 is TGTGCCAGCAGCTTACGGGGGACTTACAATGAGCAGTTCTTC.

The chain combines TRBV19 with TRBJ1-4, with 7 bases aligning to TRBD1. CDR3 length: 14 amino acids. CDR1 and CDR2 from the germline V gene are LNHDA and SQIVND (reference sequence). V was clipped by 6 bases and J by 4 bases; unmatched bases: 5. CDR3 in amino acids: CASRRGDSNEKLFF. The CDR3 DNA reads as TGTGCCAGTAGGAGGGGGGACAGTAATGAAAAACTGTTTTTT.

A single count supports this clone. The V gene is TRBV27, the J gene TRBJ1-2; 9 bases fit TRBD1. The CDR3 length is 12 residues. After removal of 6 bases from V and 9 bases from J, the junction contained 5 bases not matched to a gene. Germline CDR1 reads MNHEY; CDR2 reads SMNVEV (reference sequence). This CDR3 reads CASRTGGRSYTF. The CDR3 DNA is TGTGCCAGCAGGACAGGGGGGAGAAGCTACACCTTC.

This clone has a single count. The same CDR3 is also encoded by other DNA sequences in this sample. The chain links TRBV7-9 to TRBJ1-2, with 9 bases identical to TRBD1. J gave up 6 bases and V 6 bases, and 8 bases lay outside the gene matches. The CDR3 is made up of 14 amino acids. From germline, CDR1 is SEHNR and CDR2 FQNEAQ (reference sequence). The CDR3 DNA reads as TGTGCCAGCAGTTCAGGACAGGGGCGAGATGGCTACACCTTC. It encodes CASSSGQGRDGYTF. The complete variable domain, with remaining parts taken from reference TRBV7-9 and TRBJ1-2, reads DTGVSQNPRHKITKRGQNVTFRCDPISEHNRLYWYRQTLGQGPEFLTYFQNEAQLEKSRLLSDRFSAERPKGSFSTLEIQRTEQGDSAMYLCASSSGQGRDGYTFGSGTRLTVV.

The chain couples TRBV6-6 to TRBJ2-1; D is perhaps TRBD2 (6 bases). This CDR3 has 15 residues. Germline V gene data show CDR1 as MNHNY and CDR2 as SVGAGI (reference sequence). Trimming took off 0 bases at V and 3 bases at J, with 9 bases between the two ends. The CDR3 bases are TGTGCCAGCAGTTACTCTTTGGACTACTACAATGAGCAGTTCTTC. Its translation: CASSYSLDYYNEQFF.

The J gene is TRBJ2-3, the V gene TRBV9, with D possibly TRBD2 on 5 matching bases. Trimming stripped 3 bases from V and 5 bases from J, with 16 bases between. Germline assignment: CDR1 SGDLS and CDR2 YYNGEE. The length of the CDR3 is 15 residues. The chain's CDR3 is CASSDRTGAQDTQYF. The CDR3 DNA follows: TGTGCCAGCAGCGACCGGACTGGTGCACAAGATACGCAGTATTTT.

A few counts support this clone. The chain employs TRBV15 and TRBJ1-2, with 8 bases that match TRBD1. V dropped 0 bases and J dropped 6; count of bases not matched to a gene: 9. Germline V lookup: CDR1 LNHNV, CDR2 YYDKDF (reference sequence). This CDR3 has 16 residues. CDR3 in DNA: TGTGCCACCAGCAGAGATCCAGGGGGCGACCCGGATGGCTACACCTTC. Translated: CATSRDPGGDPDGYTF.